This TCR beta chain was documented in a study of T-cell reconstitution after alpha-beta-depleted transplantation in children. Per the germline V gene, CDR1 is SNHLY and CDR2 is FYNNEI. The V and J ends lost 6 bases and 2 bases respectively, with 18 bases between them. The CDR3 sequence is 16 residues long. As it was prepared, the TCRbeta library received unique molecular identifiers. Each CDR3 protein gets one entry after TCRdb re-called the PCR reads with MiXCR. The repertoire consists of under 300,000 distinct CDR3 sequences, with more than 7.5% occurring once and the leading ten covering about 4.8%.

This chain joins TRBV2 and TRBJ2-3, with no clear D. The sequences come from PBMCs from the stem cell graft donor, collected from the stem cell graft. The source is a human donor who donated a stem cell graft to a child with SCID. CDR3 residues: CASSTLRGPNTDTQYF. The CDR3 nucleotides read TGTGCCAGCAGCACCCTCCGCGGACCGAACACAGATACGCAGTATTTT.